Below, 20 T cell receptor beta chains from the same sample are listed, as sequenced in a study of PD-1 blockade in classical Hodgkin lymphoma. Following autologous stem cell transplantation, relapse occurred in every patient, and exposure to brentuximab vedotin varied. Thawed PBMCs underwent magnetic negative selection to yield purified CD4+ T cells. Sequencing was performed with immunoSEQ multiplex PCR; in TCRdb, only in-frame clones are kept and a portion is missing. This table has over 7,000 clones, roughly 80% appearing once. The source was CD4+ T cells from blood, collected at baseline. These receptors were collected from a human donor with classical Hodgkin lymphoma.

This clone has only one observation. The chain recombines TRBV28 with TRBJ1-5; unclear D gene. The CDR3 contains 20 residues. Germline V gives CDR1 MDHEN, CDR2 SYDVKM. Trimming cost V 2 bases and J 0 bases, with 23 bases left between them. The CDR3 nucleotides read TGTGCCAGCAGTTTAAGTTCACCTTCGGCCAGGAGGTATAGCAATCAGCCCCAGCATTTT. This translates into CASSLSSPSARRYSNQPQHF.

This rearrangement joins TRBV29-1 to TRBJ1-1, with 7 bases lining up with TRBD1. Germline V gene sequence: CDR1 SQVTM, CDR2 ANQGSEA. V gave up 8 bases and J gave up 1 base; unmatched junction bases: 7. The CDR3 spans 13 residues. The chain's CDR3 is CSSSYRGNTEAFF. CDR3 DNA: TGCAGCTCTTCCTACAGGGGGAACACTGAAGCTTTCTTT.

The chain recombines TRBV7-9 with TRBJ2-7; no firm D call. The V end was cut by 1 base, the J end by 6 bases, with 7 bases between. CDR3 length: 12 amino acids. Germline V lookup: CDR1 SEHNR, CDR2 FQNEAQ (reference sequence). The CDR3 DNA sequence: TGTGCCAGCAGCTTAGAAGTCGGCGAGCAGTACTTC. This codes for CASSLEVGEQYF.

The chain combines TRBV5-1 with TRBJ1-4, with 9 nucleotides matching TRBD1. The CDR3 spans 17 residues. J lost 3 bases, V lost 0 bases, and 6 bases had no gene match. Germline assignment: CDR1 SGHRS and CDR2 YFSETQ. CDR3 sequence reads: CASSLGGTGFANEKLFF. CDR3 nucleotides: TGCGCCAGCAGCTTGGGGGGGACAGGGTTCGCTAATGAAAAACTGTTTTTT.

The chain recombines TRBV6-5 with TRBJ2-2; D is undetermined. The ends were cut back, 0 bases at V and 5 bases at J, with 1 base in the middle. Germline lookup yields CDR1 MNHEY and CDR2 SVGAGI. This CDR3 has 12 residues. This chain's CDR3 is CASSYSTGELFF. CDR3 coding DNA: TGTGCCAGCAGTTACTCGACCGGGGAGCTGTTTTTT.

This clone turned up a few times. The chain employs TRBV19 and TRBJ1-3; the D is unclear. Trimming removed 5 bases at V and 0 bases at J, with 8 bases between. Germline-derived CDR1 and CDR2 are LNHDA and SQIVND (reference sequence). The CDR3 loop spans 14 amino acids. CDR3: CASSFSGSGNTIYF. CDR3 in DNA: TGTGCCAGTAGTTTTTCGGGCTCTGGAAACACCATATATTTT. Using reference TRBV19 and TRBJ1-3 for the parts outside the CDR3, the full variable domain is DGGITQSPKYLFRKEGQNVTLSCEQNLNHDAMYWYRQDPGQGLRLIYYSQIVNDFQKGDIAEGYSVSREKKESFPLTVTSAQKNPTAFYLCASSFSGSGNTIYFGEGSWLTVV.

The CDR3 loop is CAIRGTSADTQYF. DNA of the CDR3: TGTGCCATCAGGGGAACTAGCGCAGATACGCAGTATTTT. The J gene is TRBJ2-3, the V gene TRBV10-3; 7 nucleotides align to TRBD2. After removal of 6 bases from V and 4 bases from J, the junction contained 4 bases not matched to a gene. Germline CDR1 ENHRY, CDR2 SYGVKD. There are 13 residues in the CDR3.

The chain uses TRBV29-1 and TRBJ2-2; TRBD2 matches at 10 bases. There are 14 residues in the CDR3. With V trimmed by 7 bases and J by 6 bases, 8 bases remained unmatched. Germline V gives CDR1 SQVTM, CDR2 ANQGSEA. CDR3 sequence (DNA): TGCAGCGCCCAACTAGCGGGACTACCCGGGGAGCTGTTTTTT. Translation gives CSAQLAGLPGELFF.

The chain couples TRBV7-2 to TRBJ2-5; the D gene could be TRBD1 or TRBD2 (6 bases each). Trimming stripped 7 bases from V and 3 bases from J, with 15 bases between. The CDR3 contains 14 residues. Germline V gene lookup returns CDR1 SGHTA and CDR2 FQGNSA. CDR3 sequence: CASTRGGLKETQYF. The DNA for the CDR3 is TGTGCCAGCACCAGAGGGGGACTGAAAGAGACCCAGTACTTC.

This clone was seen a handful of times. The rearrangement uses TRBV12-5 and TRBJ1-6; D unclear. Germline CDR1 is LGHNT and CDR2 is FRNRAP. This CDR3 has 13 amino acids. Trimming shortened V by 6 bases and J by 3 bases, and 6 bases separated the two germline ends. The CDR3 loop reads CASGPGYNSPLHF. In nucleotides, the CDR3 is TGTGCTAGTGGGCCGGGCTATAATTCACCCCTCCACTTT.

The chain has TRBV28 and TRBJ2-7, with a possible D match to TRBD2 (6 bases). Germline V CDR1 and CDR2: MDHEN, SYDVKM. This CDR3 is built from 15 residues. Trimming left V 4 bases short and J 0 bases short, with 13 bases between. The CDR3 sequence is CASSSEGGTSYEQYF. CDR3 sequence (DNA): TGTGCCAGCAGTTCTGAGGGAGGCACCTCCTACGAGCAGTACTTC.

In this sample, this clone turned up once. The chain uses TRBV27 and TRBJ2-3; unclear D gene. The germline gives CDR1 MNHEY, CDR2 SMNVEV (reference sequence). V was clipped by 4 bases and J by 6 bases, with 8 bases between them. The CDR3 is made up of 12 amino acids. The CDR3 reads CASSSRWDTQYF. CDR3 in DNA: TGTGCCAGCAGTTCAAGATGGGATACGCAGTATTTT.

This clone was counted between two and nine times. The chain is built from TRBV7-9 and TRBJ2-2, with a tentative D call TRBD1 (5 bases). The CDR3 runs to 14 residues. Per germline, CDR1 SEHNR and CDR2 FQNEAQ (reference sequence). Deletions cut 3 bases from V and 1 base from J, with 6 bases between. The CDR3 reads CASSLQGNTGELFF. Here the CDR3 DNA reads TGTGCCAGCAGCTTGCAGGGGAACACCGGGGAGCTGTTTTTT.

V gene TRBV5-4 combines with J gene TRBJ2-2; 7 bases match TRBD1. Germline trimming cut 4 bases from V and 1 base from J; bases unmatched to any gene: 7. CDR1 and CDR2 from the germline V gene are SGHNT and YYREEE (reference sequence). CDR3 length equals 16 residues. CDR3 protein: CASSHPGTENTGELFF. The CDR3 DNA reads TGTGCCAGCAGCCACCCCGGGACAGAGAACACCGGGGAGCTGTTTTTT.

This clone has only a few counts. The chain couples TRBV27 to TRBJ2-7, with no clear D. The CDR3 length is 11 residues. The ends were cut back, 3 bases at V and 5 bases at J, with 5 bases in the middle. Germline-derived CDR1 and CDR2 are MNHEY and SMNVEV (reference sequence). CDR3 nucleotides: TGTGCCAGCAGTTTCCACGACGAGCAGTACTTC. Translating gives CASSFHDEQYF.

V usage is TRBV5-3 and J usage is TRBJ2-2, with TRBD2 identical over 7 bases. Being an ORF, TRBV5-3 has a function that is uncertain. This CDR3 is built from 18 residues. Germline trimming cut 1 base from V and 2 bases from J; bases unmatched to any gene: 11. The CDR3 loop is CARSLSGAGTINTGELFF. The CDR3 coding sequence is TGTGCCAGAAGCTTGTCCGGGGCCGGGACTATTAACACCGGGGAGCTGTTTTTT.

The sample holds a few counts of this clone. CDR3 sequence: CASSSARTLQPQHF. CDR3 bases: TGTGCCAGTAGTAGCGCCCGGACTTTGCAGCCCCAGCATTTT. The V gene is TRBV19, the J gene TRBJ1-5; D remains unclear. Trimming took off 4 bases at V and 7 bases at J, with 14 bases between the two ends. Germline CDR1 reads LNHDA; CDR2 reads SQIVND (reference sequence). The CDR3 runs to 14 residues.

The chain carries TRBV5-5 and TRBJ2-2; tentatively, D is TRBD1 (6 bases). There are 16 residues in the CDR3. V was cut by 0 bases and J by 3 bases, with 12 bases left in between. Germline V gene sequence: CDR1 SGHKS, CDR2 YYEKEE (reference sequence). The CDR3 spells CASSLVQGRYTGELFF. The CDR3 nucleotides read TGTGCCAGCAGCTTGGTACAGGGAAGGTACACCGGGGAGCTGTTTTTT.

The sample holds a few counts of this clone. J is TRBJ1-5 and V is TRBV2; 7 bases are a match to TRBD1. V was clipped by 4 bases and J by 1 base; unmatched bases: 4. The CDR3 length is 15 residues. The germline gives CDR1 SNHLY, CDR2 FYNNEI. CDR3 residues: CASSVQQGSNQPQHF. The CDR3 bases are TGTGCCAGCAGTGTTCAACAGGGGAGCAATCAGCCCCAGCATTTT. Complete variable domain (other parts from reference TRBV2 and TRBJ1-5): EPEVTQTPSHQVTQMGQEVILRCVPISNHLYFYWYRQILGQKVEFLVSFYNNEISEKSEIFDDQFSVERPDGSNFTLKIRSTKLEDSAMYFCASSVQQGSNQPQHFGDGTRLSIL.

This clone was seen a handful of times. The CDR3 nucleotides are TGTGCCAGCAGCTTAGCGCTCACCCCGGCGACACCCCTCCACTTT. This translates into CASSLALTPATPLHF. This chain links TRBV7-6 with TRBJ1-6, with D unresolved. Germline loops: CDR1 SGHVS, CDR2 FNYEAQ. The ends were cut back, 0 bases at V and 11 bases at J, with 14 bases in the middle. The CDR3 runs 15 residues.